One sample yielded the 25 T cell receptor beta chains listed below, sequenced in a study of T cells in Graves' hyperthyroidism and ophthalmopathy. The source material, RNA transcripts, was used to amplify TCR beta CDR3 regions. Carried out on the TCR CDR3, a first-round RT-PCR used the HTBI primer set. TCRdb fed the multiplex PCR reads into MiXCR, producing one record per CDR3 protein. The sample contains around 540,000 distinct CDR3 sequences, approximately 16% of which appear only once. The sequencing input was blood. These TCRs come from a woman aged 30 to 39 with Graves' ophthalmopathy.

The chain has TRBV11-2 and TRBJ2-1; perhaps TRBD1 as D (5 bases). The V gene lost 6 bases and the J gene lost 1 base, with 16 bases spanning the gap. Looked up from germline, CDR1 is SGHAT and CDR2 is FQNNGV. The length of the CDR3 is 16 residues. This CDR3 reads CASRIALRQSYNEQFF. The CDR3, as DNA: TGTGCCAGCAGGATAGCCCTACGACAGTCCTACAATGAGCAGTTCTTC.

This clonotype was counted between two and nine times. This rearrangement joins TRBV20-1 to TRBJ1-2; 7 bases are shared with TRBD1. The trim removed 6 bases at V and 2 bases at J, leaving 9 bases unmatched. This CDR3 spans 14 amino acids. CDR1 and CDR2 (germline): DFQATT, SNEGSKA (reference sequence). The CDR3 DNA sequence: TGCAGTGCGACCTCCCCGGACAGGAACTATGGCTACACCTTC. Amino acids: CSATSPDRNYGYTF.

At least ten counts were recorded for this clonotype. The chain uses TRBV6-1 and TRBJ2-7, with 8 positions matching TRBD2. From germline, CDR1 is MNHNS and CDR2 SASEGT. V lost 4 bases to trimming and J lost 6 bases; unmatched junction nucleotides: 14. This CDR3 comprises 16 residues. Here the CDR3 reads CASSAAPVAGRGEQYF. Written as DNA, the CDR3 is TGTGCCAGCAGTGCCGCCCCCGTAGCGGGACGGGGCGAGCAGTACTTC.

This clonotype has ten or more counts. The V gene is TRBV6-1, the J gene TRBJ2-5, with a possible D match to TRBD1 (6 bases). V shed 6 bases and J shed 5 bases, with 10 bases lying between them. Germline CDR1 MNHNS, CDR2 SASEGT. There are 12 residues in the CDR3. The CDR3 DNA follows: TGTGCCAGCAGACAGGGCTTGGAGACCCAGTACTTC. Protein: CASRQGLETQYF.

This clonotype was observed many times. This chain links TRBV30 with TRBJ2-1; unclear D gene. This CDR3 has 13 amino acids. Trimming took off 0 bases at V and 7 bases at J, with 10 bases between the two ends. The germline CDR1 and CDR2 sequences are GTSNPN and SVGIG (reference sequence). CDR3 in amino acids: CAWSVPWSNEQFF. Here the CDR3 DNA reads TGTGCCTGGAGTGTACCTTGGTCGAATGAGCAGTTCTTC.

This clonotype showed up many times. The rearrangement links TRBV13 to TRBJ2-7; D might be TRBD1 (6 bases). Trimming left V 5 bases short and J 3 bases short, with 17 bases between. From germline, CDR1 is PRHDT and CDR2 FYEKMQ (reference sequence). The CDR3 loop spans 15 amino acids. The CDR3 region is CASSPGRGGSYEQYF. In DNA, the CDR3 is TGTGCCAGCAGCCCTGGGAGAGGGGGAAGCTACGAGCAGTACTTC.

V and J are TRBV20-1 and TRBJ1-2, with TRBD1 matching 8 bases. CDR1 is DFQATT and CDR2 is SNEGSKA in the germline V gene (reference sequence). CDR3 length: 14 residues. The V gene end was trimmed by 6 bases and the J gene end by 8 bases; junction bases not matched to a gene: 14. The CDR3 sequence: CSAKGQGYEHGYTF. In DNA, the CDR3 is TGCAGTGCAAAAGGACAGGGCTATGAACACGGCTACACCTTC.

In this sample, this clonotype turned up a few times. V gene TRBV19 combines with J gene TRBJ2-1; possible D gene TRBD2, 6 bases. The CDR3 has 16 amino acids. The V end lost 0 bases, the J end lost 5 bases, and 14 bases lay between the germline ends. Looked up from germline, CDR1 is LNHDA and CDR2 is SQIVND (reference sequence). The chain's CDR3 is CASSIDRGFENNEQFF. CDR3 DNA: TGTGCCAGTAGTATAGATCGGGGGTTTGAGAACAATGAGCAGTTCTTC.

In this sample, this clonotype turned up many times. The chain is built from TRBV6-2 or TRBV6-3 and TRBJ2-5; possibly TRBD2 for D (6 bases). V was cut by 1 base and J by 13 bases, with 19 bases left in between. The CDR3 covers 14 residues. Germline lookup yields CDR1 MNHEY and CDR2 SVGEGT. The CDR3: CASSYFESRGATYF. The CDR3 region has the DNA TGTGCCAGCAGTTACTTTGAGTCGCGGGGCGCTACGTACTTC.

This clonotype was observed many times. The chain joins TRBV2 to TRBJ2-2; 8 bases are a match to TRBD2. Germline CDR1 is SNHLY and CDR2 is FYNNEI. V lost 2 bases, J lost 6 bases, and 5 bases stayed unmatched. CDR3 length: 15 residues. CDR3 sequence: CASSEKRERSGELFF. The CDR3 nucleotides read TGTGCCAGCAGTGAAAAGCGGGAGAGATCCGGGGAGCTGTTTTTT.

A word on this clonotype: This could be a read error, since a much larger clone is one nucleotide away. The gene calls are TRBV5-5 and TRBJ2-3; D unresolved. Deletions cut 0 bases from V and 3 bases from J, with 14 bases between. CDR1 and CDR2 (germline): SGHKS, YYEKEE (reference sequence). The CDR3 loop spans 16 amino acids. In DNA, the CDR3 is TGTGCCAGCAGCTTGGATTGCAGGCCCCGGACAGATACGCAGTATTTT. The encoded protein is CASSLDCRPRTDTQYF.

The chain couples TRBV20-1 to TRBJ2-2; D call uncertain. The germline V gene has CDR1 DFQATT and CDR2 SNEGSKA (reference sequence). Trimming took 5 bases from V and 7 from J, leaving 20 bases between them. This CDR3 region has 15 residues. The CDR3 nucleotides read TGCAGTGCTCGCGGACCCCCGGGTTGGGACGGGGAGCTGTTTTTT. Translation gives CSARGPPGWDGELFF.

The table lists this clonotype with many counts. In DNA, the CDR3 is TGTGCCAGCAGTTTAGGTTTAGGCCGGACGGCAGAGCAGTTCTTC. Translation gives CASSLGLGRTAEQFF. The chain is built from TRBV12-3 or TRBV12-4 and TRBJ2-1; D remains ambiguous. V was clipped by 1 base and J by 10 bases, with 17 bases between them. This CDR3 is built from 15 residues.

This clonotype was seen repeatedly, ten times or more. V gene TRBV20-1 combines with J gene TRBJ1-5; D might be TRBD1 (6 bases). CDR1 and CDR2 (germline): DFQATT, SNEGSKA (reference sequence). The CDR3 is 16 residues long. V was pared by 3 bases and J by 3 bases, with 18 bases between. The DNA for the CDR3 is TGCAGTGCTAGTCCCCCAACAGGGACGTTCAATCAGCCCCAGCATTTT. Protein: CSASPPTGTFNQPQHF.

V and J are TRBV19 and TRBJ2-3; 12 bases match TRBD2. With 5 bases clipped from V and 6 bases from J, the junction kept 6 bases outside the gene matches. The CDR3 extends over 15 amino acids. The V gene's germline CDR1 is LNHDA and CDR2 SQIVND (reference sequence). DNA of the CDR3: TGTGCCAGTAGTCCTAGCGGGAGGGTTTTGGATACGCAGTATTTT. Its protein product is CASSPSGRVLDTQYF. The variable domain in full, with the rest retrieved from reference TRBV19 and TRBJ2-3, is DGGITQSPKYLFRKEGQNVTLSCEQNLNHDAMYWYRQDPGQGLRLIYYSQIVNDFQKGDIAEGYSVSREKKESFPLTVTSAQKNPTAFYLCASSPSGRVLDTQYFGPGTRLTVL.

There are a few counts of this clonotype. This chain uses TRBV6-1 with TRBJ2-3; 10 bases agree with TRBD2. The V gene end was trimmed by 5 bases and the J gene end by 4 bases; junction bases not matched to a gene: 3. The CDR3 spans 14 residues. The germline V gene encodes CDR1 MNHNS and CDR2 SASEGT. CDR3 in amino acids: CASSKTSGADTQYF. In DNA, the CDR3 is TGTGCCAGCAGTAAAACTAGCGGGGCAGATACGCAGTATTTT.

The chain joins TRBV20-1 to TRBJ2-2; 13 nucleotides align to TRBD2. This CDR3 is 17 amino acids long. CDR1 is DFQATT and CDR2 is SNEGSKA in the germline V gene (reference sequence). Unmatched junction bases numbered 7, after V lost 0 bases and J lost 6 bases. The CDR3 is CSARDDRGLAGSGELFF. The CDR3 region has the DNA TGCAGTGCTAGAGATGACCGGGGACTAGCGGGGTCCGGGGAGCTGTTTTTT.

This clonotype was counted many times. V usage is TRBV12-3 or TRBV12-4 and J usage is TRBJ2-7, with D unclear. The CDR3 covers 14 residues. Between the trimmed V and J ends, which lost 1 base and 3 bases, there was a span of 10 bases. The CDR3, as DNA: TGTGCCAGCAGTTTAGGACCGAGCTACTACGAGCAGTACTTC. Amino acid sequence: CASSLGPSYYEQYF.

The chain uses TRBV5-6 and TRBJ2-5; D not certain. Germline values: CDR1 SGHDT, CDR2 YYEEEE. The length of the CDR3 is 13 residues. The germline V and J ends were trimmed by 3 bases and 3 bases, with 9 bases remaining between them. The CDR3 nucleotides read TGTGCCAGCAGCTCCATGAACGAAGAGACCCAGTACTTC. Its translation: CASSSMNEETQYF.

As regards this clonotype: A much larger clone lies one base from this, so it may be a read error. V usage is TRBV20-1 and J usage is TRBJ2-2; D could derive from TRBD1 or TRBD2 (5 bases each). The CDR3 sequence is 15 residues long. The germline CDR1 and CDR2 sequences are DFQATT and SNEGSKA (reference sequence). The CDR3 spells CSASPGGSGTGEPFF. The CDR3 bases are TGCAGTGCTAGTCCTGGGGGATCAGGGACCGGGGAGCCGTTTTTT.

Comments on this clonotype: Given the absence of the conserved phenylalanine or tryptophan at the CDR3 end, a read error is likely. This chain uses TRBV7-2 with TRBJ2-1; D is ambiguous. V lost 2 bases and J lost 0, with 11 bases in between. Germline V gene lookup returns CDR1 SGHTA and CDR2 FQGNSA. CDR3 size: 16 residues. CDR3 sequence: CASSLLPDPSYNEQFL. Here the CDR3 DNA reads TGTGCCAGCAGCTTACTGCCGGATCCCTCCTACAATGAGCAGTTCCTC.

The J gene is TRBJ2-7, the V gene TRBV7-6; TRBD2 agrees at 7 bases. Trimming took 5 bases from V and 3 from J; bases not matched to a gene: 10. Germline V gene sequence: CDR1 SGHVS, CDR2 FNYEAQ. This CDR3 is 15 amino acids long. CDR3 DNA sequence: TGTGCCAGCAGCCCCTTTGGCGGGGGAAGCTACGAGCAGTACTTC. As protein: CASSPFGGGSYEQYF.

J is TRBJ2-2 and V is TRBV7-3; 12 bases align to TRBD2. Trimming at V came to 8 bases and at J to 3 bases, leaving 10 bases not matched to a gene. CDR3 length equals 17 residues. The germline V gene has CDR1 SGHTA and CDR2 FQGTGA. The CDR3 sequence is CASGPQTSGSYTGELFF. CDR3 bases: TGTGCCAGCGGCCCCCAGACTAGCGGGAGTTACACCGGGGAGCTGTTTTTT.

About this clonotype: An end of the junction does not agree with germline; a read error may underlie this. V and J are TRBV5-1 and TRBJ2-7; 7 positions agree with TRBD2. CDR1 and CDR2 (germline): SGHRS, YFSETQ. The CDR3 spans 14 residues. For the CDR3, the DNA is TGTGCCAGCAGCCCTACTAGCGACCCCTACGAGCAGTACTTC. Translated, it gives CASSPTSDPYEQYF.

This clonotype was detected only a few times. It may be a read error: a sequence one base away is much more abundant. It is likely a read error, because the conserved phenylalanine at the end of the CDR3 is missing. Here the CDR3 reads CASSFHRGTGNTIYS. DNA for the CDR3: TGTGCCAGCAGCTTCCACAGGGGGACTGGAAACACCATATATTCT. V usage is TRBV11-2 and J usage is TRBJ1-3, with 8 bases identical to TRBD1. The CDR3 extends over 15 amino acids. Trimming removed 3 bases from V and 2 bases from J; junction bases left unmatched: 3. Germline V gene sequence: CDR1 SGHAT, CDR2 FQNNGV.